This TCR beta chain came from a study of beta chain features in type 1 diabetes (dated by TCRdb to about 2018). Concerning the study at large: Mean age, gender distribution, total cell number and subset yield were not different between patients and healthy donors. Across all samples, fewer than 110,000,000 sorted cells were examined, and cell number per subset correlated strongly with RNA yield. The study compared TCRB repertoires of sorted circulating CD4+ T cell subsets between recently diagnosed type 1 diabetes patients and matched healthy donors. Naive and central memory subsets were obtained from all 30 or so donors, but regulatory and stem cell-like memory subsets were isolated from only 8 patients and roughly 8 healthy donors. General findings and caveats noted by the study authors: The naive, central memory and regulatory TCRB repertoires appeared to resemble one another more closely among patients than among healthy donors. Type 1 diabetes patients showed a moderate but significant shortening of TCRB CDR3 length in all four CD4+ subsets. Fewer insertions and more nucleotide deletions at VDJ recombination sites were observed in patients with type 1 diabetes, implying thymic rearrangement abnormalities. Shorter templates might be favored by PCR, yet because patient and control samples were amplified and corrected together, any such skew would affect both groups equally. Because cDNA was sequenced instead of genomic DNA, highly expressing activated cells could be over-represented, though the groups showed no difference in activation or CD3 levels. Because the HLA sub-analyses included only small numbers of individuals, any influence of HLA type on TCRB rearrangement was left unresolved.

This clone was observed a few times. The specificity of this receptor is unknown. The input lacks base qualities; no much larger clone sits a single base away. For CDR1 and CDR2, the germline V gene (reference sequence) lists SEHNR and FQNEAQ. Including cysteine and phenylalanine, the CDR3 has 12 amino acids. Of all the DNA, just the CDR3 is kept, 36 bases in frame from base 1. The V and J ends are trimmed by 5 bases and 5 bases, leaving 9 bases between them. Each donor gave one peripheral blood draw, around 0.12 L on average, collected into heparinised tubes. A BD FACSAria II and a panel including CD45RO, CCR7, CD25, CD127, CD95 and CD27 were used to sort naive, central memory, regulatory and stem cell-like memory CD4+ T cells. All sorted populations exceeded 95% purity. PBMCs were isolated right away by Lymphoprep density gradient centrifugation and were stained directly, without culture. Samples were stained and sorted in pairs, with one healthy donor and one patient per experiment, so that batch effects were minimized.

All of the isolated RNA was reverse transcribed with the High Capacity cDNA Reverse Transcription Kit, so expressed TCRB transcripts were sequenced. Naive, central memory and regulatory T cell samples underwent deep immunoSEQ sequencing, averaging about 3.5 million total reads per sample. After sorted cells were lysed in RLT buffer, RNA was extracted with DNase-treated RNeasy Micro or Mini kits, with the choice depending on cell number. Each cell subset was processed on its own to prevent cross-contamination, while patient and healthy donor samples were processed together. The immunoSEQ multiplex PCR was used to amplify TCRB sequences from cDNA, yielding 87-bp fragments that span the CDR3 region. The amplicons were sequenced using the Illumina HiSeq platform. The study's processing was this. Synthetic template baselines were used to correct PCR bias computationally, reads within Hamming distance 2 were collapsed, and singletons that could not be merged were discarded. Reads were aligned against IMGT to assign V, D and J genes, CDR3 length and insertions or deletions at six rearrangement sites. Within each subset, clonotype counts were normalized to sorted cell number, after which true diversity and Gini coefficients were computed with the tcR R package. Repertoire sharing was quantified using the overlap coefficient calculated on TCRB nucleotide sequences. Out-of-frame TCRB sequences from naive cells were analyzed to stand in for the pre-selection repertoire. Sourced from immuneACCESS, this table was stored by TCRdb with only in-frame sequences that have V and J called. A share of the clones is absent; for the studies checked, an unresolved V gene accounts for under half, and the remainder has no known explanation. The V and J calls and the clone size are those of that table, but D and trimming were determined from the DNA. This sample comprises under 300,000 clones, approximately 10% of them detected only once. Around 0.018% of the sample is in the top ten clones.

The receptor was derived from a man younger than 40 with type 1 diabetes. Sequencing was done on a sample of naive CD4+ T cells from blood. Read against the paper, the sample's cell subset or site label means: true naive CD4+ T cells. The rearrangement joined TRBV7-9 to TRBJ1-1, with the D gene too uncertain to name. The CDR3 sequence is CASSRLGTEAFF. The DNA is TGTGCCAGCAGCAGACTTGGGACTGAAGCTTTCTTT.